This T cell receptor beta chain was documented in a study of blood T cell repertoires in COVID-19. Looking at the study overall: Material from acute and convalescent COVID-19 was sourced from the United States, Italy and Spain. Nucleic acid was either cDNA or gDNA, and it came from T cells, B-cell-depleted T cells, or PBMCs.

In the authors' methods: By means of reference gene primer amplification, nucleated cell counts were estimated. Only in-frame clones appear in the TCRdb table, and some are missing; sequencing was by immunoSEQ multiplex PCR. V, J and clone size reflect that table, while D and trimming were determined from the DNA. The sample shows about 150,000 clones, 75% to 90% of them seen only once. With V trimmed by 5 bases and J by 5 bases, 12 bases remained unmatched. The CDR3 has 18 amino acids. Germline V lookup: CDR1 MDHEN, CDR2 SYDVKM. The V and J genes are TRBV28 and TRBJ2-3; 14 nucleotides agree with TRBD2. The receptor was derived from a man aged 55-75 years with active or convalescent COVID-19. The specimen sequenced was peripheral blood. CDR3 bases: TGTGCCAGCAGTCCGATTAGACTAGCGGGAGGGCTACGAGATACGCAGTATTTT. Translated: CASSPIRLAGGLRDTQYF.